The present entry profiles one T cell receptor beta chain with its context. The data stem from a study of blood T cell repertoires in COVID-19. Whole-study context: From the United States, Italy and Spain came samples of acute and convalescent COVID-19.

CDR1 and CDR2 (germline): SGHRS, YFSETQ. The CDR3 runs to 16 residues. Trimming cost V 0 bases and J 0 bases, with 11 bases left between them. The table came from immunoSEQ multiplex PCR; TCRdb's copy has only in-frame clones and leaves some out. The table includes under 250,000 clones, 88% detected once. This receptor was obtained from a woman in her sixties with acute or convalescent COVID-19. This sequence joins TRBV5-1 and TRBJ2-3, with D possibly TRBD2 on 6 matching bases. Specimen: peripheral blood. The CDR3 DNA sequence: TGCGCCAGCAGCTTGGTTCTGGCGGGGAGCACAGATACGCAGTATTTT. Its translation: CASSLVLAGSTDTQYF.